This T cell receptor beta chain stems from a study of post-analysis software for immune sequencing data. Study-level information: The disease courses covered relapsing-remitting, secondary progressive and progressive-relapsing multiple sclerosis. Study-level points and caveats: Controls had lower frequencies than patients of about 5 TRBV segments, which included TRBV5-6, TRBV5-1 and TRBV20-1.

Germline V CDR1 and CDR2: SGDLS, YYNGEE. Trimming took 3 bases from V and 3 from J; bases not matched to a gene: 8. This CDR3 is 16 amino acids long. Turning to this clonotype: Its matching antigen is unknown.

Included in the TCR beta cDNA libraries were unique molecular identifiers. TCRdb redid the calling of the PCR reads with MiXCR, one entry per CDR3 protein. Altogether around 440,000 distinct CDR3 sequences are present, approximately 46% being singletons, with the ten largest covering 9.5% to 13%. The chain combines TRBV9 with TRBJ2-7; 11 bases are shared with TRBD1. The receptor's source is a girl between 10 and 17 years old with multiple sclerosis. The sample was blood. The CDR3: CASSESGTGGVYEQYF. The DNA for the CDR3 is TGTGCCAGCAGCGAGAGTGGGACAGGGGGTGTCTACGAGCAGTACTTC.